A single sample is the source of the 19 T cell receptor beta chains below, sequenced in a study of identifying expanded T cells in peripheral blood. Repertoires were generated with immunoSEQ multiplex PCR, while TCRdb's copy carries only in-frame clones and drops some. The top ten hold about a sixth of the sample, which has under 120,000 clones, more than 85% seen once. The material sequenced was blood. These receptors were obtained from a person between 18 and 69 years old in good health.

V is TRBV7-8 and J is TRBJ2-2; D ambiguous. Germline CDR1 is SGHVS and CDR2 is FQNEAQ. CDR3 length equals 15 residues. Trimming cost V 2 bases and J 2 bases, with 9 bases left between them. CDR3 sequence (DNA): TGTGCCAGCAGCTTATTCCTATTTAACACCGGGGAGCTGTTTTTT. As protein: CASSLFLFNTGELFF.

CDR3 sequence: CAISDPGVGDEQFF. The CDR3 DNA is TGTGCCATCAGTGATCCCGGCGTTGGAGATGAGCAGTTCTTC. The rearrangement uses TRBV10-3 and TRBJ2-1, with D unresolved. Trimming cost V 3 bases and J 8 bases, with 14 bases left between them. The CDR3 loop spans 14 amino acids. Germline V gene lookup returns CDR1 ENHRY and CDR2 SYGVKD.

This sequence joins TRBV2 and TRBJ2-7; no clear D gene. Trimming took off 1 base at V and 0 bases at J, with 13 bases between the two ends. The CDR3 totals 16 residues. CDR1 is SNHLY, CDR2 FYNNEI, per germline. CDR3 region: CASSEGVGPHSYEQYF. CDR3 sequence (DNA): TGTGCCAGCAGTGAAGGGGTAGGACCCCACTCCTACGAGCAGTACTTC. Looking up the rest from reference TRBV2 and TRBJ2-7 gives the full variable domain: EPEVTQTPSHQVTQMGQEVILRCVPISNHLYFYWYRQILGQKVEFLVSFYNNEISEKSEIFDDQFSVERPDGSNFTLKIRSTKLEDSAMYFCASSEGVGPHSYEQYFGPGTRLTVT.

The CDR3 region is CASRMTTAAQETQYF. As DNA, the CDR3 is TGTGCCAGCAGAATGACGACAGCCGCTCAAGAGACCCAGTACTTC. The chain is built from TRBV6-5 and TRBJ2-5, with D possibly being TRBD1 (5 bases). Per the germline V gene, CDR1 is MNHEY and CDR2 is SVGAGI. V lost 6 bases and J 2 bases, leaving 16 bases between the germline ends. CDR3 length equals 15 residues.

The rearrangement links TRBV28 to TRBJ1-6; 9 bases are shared with TRBD1. This CDR3 has 14 residues. J was trimmed by 4 bases and V by 8 bases; bases with no gene match: 3. From germline, CDR1 is MDHEN and CDR2 SYDVKM. The CDR3 region is CASGQGNYNSPLHF. The CDR3 DNA is TGTGCCAGCGGACAGGGGAATTATAATTCACCCCTCCACTTT.

The V and J genes are TRBV2 and TRBJ1-1; TRBD1 agrees at 8 bases. Germline V gives CDR1 SNHLY, CDR2 FYNNEI. There are 13 residues in the CDR3. V gave up 7 bases and J gave up 4 bases; unmatched junction bases: 5. In DNA, the CDR3 is TGTGCCAGCACCCGGACAGGGACCACTGAAGCTTTCTTT. This encodes CASTRTGTTEAFF.

The rearrangement links TRBV6-5 to TRBJ1-2; perhaps TRBD1 as D (6 bases). CDR1 is MNHEY, CDR2 SVGAGI, per germline. CDR3 size: 16 residues. V was pared by 4 bases and J by 2 bases, with 17 bases between. The CDR3 region is CASSSRTVRANYGYTF. The CDR3 DNA follows: TGTGCCAGCAGTTCACGGACAGTAAGGGCAAACTATGGCTACACCTTC.

The chain recombines TRBV5-1 with TRBJ1-4, with a tentative D call TRBD1 (5 bases). V was pared by 4 bases and J by 3 bases, with 16 bases between. Germline CDR1 SGHRS, CDR2 YFSETQ. The CDR3 runs 16 residues. In nucleotides, the CDR3 is TGCGCCAGCAGCCCGACTTCCAGGGTAGCTAATGAAAAACTGTTTTTT. Amino acids: CASSPTSRVANEKLFF.

The rearrangement joins TRBV7-8 to TRBJ1-1; D is unclear. The CDR3 is 12 amino acids. The germline V gene encodes CDR1 SGHVS and CDR2 FQNEAQ. V was trimmed by 3 bases and J by 11 bases, leaving 13 bases between them. This chain's CDR3 is CASSLDPLMAFF. The CDR3 bases are TGTGCCAGCAGCTTGGATCCACTCATGGCTTTCTTT.

In this sample, this clone turned up once. The V and J genes are TRBV7-2 and TRBJ1-1, with D unresolved. The germline V gene has CDR1 SGHTA and CDR2 FQGNSA. V was pared by 5 bases and J by 10 bases, with 14 bases between. The CDR3 runs 12 residues. The CDR3 sequence is CASSPGSSGAFF. For the CDR3, the DNA is TGTGCCAGCAGCCCCGGATCGTCCGGAGCTTTCTTT.

This clone was found once. The chain links TRBV7-9 to TRBJ1-5; D call uncertain. The CDR3 extends over 13 amino acids. The germline CDR1 and CDR2 sequences are SEHNR and FQNEAQ (reference sequence). The ends were cut back, 1 base at V and 4 bases at J, with 5 bases in the middle. The DNA of the CDR3 is TGTGCCAGCAGCTTAGTGGGGAATCAGCCCCAGCATTTT. Translation gives CASSLVGNQPQHF.

The chain employs TRBV10-2 and TRBJ1-1, with no clear D. The CDR3 loop spans 13 amino acids. With 2 bases removed from V and 4 bases from J, the gap between germline ends came to 8 bases. Germline V CDR1 and CDR2: WSHSY, SAAADI. DNA for the CDR3: TGCGCCAGCAGTGAGCAAGGAGGCACTGAAGCTTTCTTT. Protein: CASSEQGGTEAFF.

The rearrangement uses TRBV2 and TRBJ1-2; D not resolved. The CDR3 has 16 amino acids. CDR1 SNHLY and CDR2 FYNNEI come from the germline V gene. Trimming pared 6 bases from V and 5 bases from J, leaving 22 bases between. This chain's CDR3 is CASRESLIGNPYGYTF. In DNA form, the CDR3 reads TGTGCCAGCAGGGAAAGTCTGATCGGAAACCCATATGGCTACACCTTC.

The chain is built from TRBV30 and TRBJ2-2; D may correspond to TRBD1 or TRBD2 (5 bases each). The CDR3 extends over 13 amino acids. Germline assignment: CDR1 GTSNPN and CDR2 SVGIG (reference sequence). V gave up 3 bases and J gave up 4 bases, with 9 bases separating them. CDR3 protein: CAWRAGTTGELFF. CDR3 coding DNA: TGTGCCTGGAGGGCAGGGACCACCGGGGAGCTGTTTTTT.

The chain is built from TRBV7-8 and TRBJ2-5; no clear D gene. V was trimmed by 1 base and J by 5 bases, leaving 8 bases between them. The CDR3 is made up of 13 amino acids. Germline V CDR1 and CDR2: SGHVS, FQNEAQ. The CDR3 here is CASSLGKWETQYF. Here the CDR3 DNA reads TGTGCCAGCAGCTTAGGGAAGTGGGAGACCCAGTACTTC.

In its sample, this clone was seen a few times. The CDR3, as DNA: TGTGCCAGCAGCGCGACATCTAACTATGGCTACACCTTC. Translating it yields CASSATSNYGYTF. V usage is TRBV6-1 and J usage is TRBJ1-2; D ambiguous. The CDR3 contains 13 residues. Germline assignment: CDR1 MNHNS and CDR2 SASEGT. V shed 6 bases and J shed 0 bases, with 8 bases lying between them.

The genes are TRBV4-3 and TRBJ2-1, with TRBD1 matching 8 bases. Germline assignment: CDR1 LGHNA and CDR2 YSLEER. V was pared by 1 base and J by 6 bases, with 8 bases of the junction left unmatched. The CDR3 sequence is 16 residues long. As DNA, the CDR3 is TGCGCCAGCAGCCAAGGTGGCACAGGGGGAATCAATGAGCAGTTCTTC. It yields the protein CASSQGGTGGINEQFF.

The rearrangement links TRBV6-6 to TRBJ1-1; D is possibly TRBD1 (5 bases). V was clipped by 0 bases and J by 4 bases, with 12 bases between them. The germline gives CDR1 MNHNY, CDR2 SVGAGI (reference sequence). The CDR3 is 15 amino acids. The CDR3 loop is CASSYSFGTSTEAFF. The CDR3 coding sequence is TGTGCCAGCAGTTACTCGTTCGGGACGTCCACTGAAGCTTTCTTT.

This sequence joins TRBV6-1 and TRBJ1-5; D gene uncertain. Germline assignment: CDR1 MNHNS and CDR2 SASEGT. V was cut by 2 bases and J by 10 bases, with 12 bases left in between. The CDR3 is 13 residues long. The CDR3 bases are TGTGCCAGCAGTGAATATTTGGGTCTACCCCAGCATTTT. Encoded protein: CASSEYLGLPQHF.